This TCR beta chain was observed in a study of T cell changes during pregnancy in multiple sclerosis. Produced via immunoSEQ multiplex PCR; TCRdb's table is partial and in-frame only. The sample has more than 45,000 clones, 90% to 95% seen once. Germline lookup yields CDR1 MGHDK and CDR2 SYGVNS. V was trimmed by 6 bases and J by 5 bases, leaving 15 bases between them. This CDR3 region has 14 residues. The rearrangement joins TRBV25-1 to TRBJ2-3, with D possibly being TRBD2 (5 bases). The source material was CD8+ T cells from peripheral blood mononuclear cells, sampled in the second trimester of pregnancy. The sequence derives from a female donor with multiple sclerosis, enrolled in a pregnancy study. CDR3 DNA: TGTGCCAGCAGGCGAGGGAAGTGGGGAGATACGCAGTATTTT. It codes for CASRRGKWGDTQYF.